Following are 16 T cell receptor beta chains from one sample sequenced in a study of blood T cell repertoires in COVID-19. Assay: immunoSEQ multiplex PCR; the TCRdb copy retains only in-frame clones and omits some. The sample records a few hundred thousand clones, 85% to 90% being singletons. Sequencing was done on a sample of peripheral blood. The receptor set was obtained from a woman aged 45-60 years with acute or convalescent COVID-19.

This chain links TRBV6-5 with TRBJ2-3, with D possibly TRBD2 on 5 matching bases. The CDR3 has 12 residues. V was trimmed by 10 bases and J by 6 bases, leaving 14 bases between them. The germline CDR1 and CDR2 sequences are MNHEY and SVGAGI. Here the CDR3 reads CATTDSSDTQYF. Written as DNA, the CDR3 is TGTGCCACCACGGACTCCTCCGATACGCAGTATTTT.

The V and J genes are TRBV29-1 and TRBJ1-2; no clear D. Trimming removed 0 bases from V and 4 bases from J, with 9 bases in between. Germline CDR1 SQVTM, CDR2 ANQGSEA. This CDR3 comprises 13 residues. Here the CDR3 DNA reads TGCAGCGTTGAAGATGCAGTATCCTATGGCTACACCTTC. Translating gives CSVEDAVSYGYTF.

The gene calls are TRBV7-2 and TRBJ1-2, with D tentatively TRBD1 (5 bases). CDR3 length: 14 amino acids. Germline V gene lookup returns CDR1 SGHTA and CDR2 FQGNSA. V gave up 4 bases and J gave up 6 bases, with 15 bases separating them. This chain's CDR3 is CASSYPGGSDGYTF. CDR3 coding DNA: TGTGCCAGCAGCTATCCTGGGGGGAGTGATGGCTACACCTTC.

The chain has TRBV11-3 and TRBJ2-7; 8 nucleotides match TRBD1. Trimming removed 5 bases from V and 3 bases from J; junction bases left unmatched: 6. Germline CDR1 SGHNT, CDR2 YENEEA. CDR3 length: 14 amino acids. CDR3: CASSQPGGFYEQYF. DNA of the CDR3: TGTGCCAGCAGCCAGCCAGGGGGCTTCTACGAGCAGTACTTC.

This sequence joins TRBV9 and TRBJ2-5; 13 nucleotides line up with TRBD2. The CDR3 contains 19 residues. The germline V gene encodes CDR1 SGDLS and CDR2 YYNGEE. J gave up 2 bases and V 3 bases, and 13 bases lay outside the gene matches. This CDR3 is CASSAKPELAGGRQETQYF. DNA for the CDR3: TGTGCCAGCAGCGCAAAGCCGGAACTAGCGGGGGGGCGGCAAGAGACCCAGTACTTC.

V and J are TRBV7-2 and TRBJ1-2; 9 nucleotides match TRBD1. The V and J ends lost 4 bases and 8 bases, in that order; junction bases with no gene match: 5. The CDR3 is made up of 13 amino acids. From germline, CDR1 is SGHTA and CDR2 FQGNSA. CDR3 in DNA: TGTGCCAGCAGCTACAAACAGGGGGCGGGCTACACCTTC. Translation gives CASSYKQGAGYTF.

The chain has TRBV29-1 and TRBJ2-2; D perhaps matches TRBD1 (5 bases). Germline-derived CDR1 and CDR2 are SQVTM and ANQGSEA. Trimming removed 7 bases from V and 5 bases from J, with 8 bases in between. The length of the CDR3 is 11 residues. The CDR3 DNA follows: TGCAGCGGTCAGGGTACCGGGGAGCTGTTTTTT. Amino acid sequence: CSGQGTGELFF.

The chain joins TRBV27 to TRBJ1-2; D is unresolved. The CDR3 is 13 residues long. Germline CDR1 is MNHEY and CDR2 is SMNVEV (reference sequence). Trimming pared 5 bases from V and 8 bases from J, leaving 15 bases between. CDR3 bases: TGTGCCAGCAGTCCCCGGGCCGGGGAAGGCTACACCTTC. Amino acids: CASSPRAGEGYTF.

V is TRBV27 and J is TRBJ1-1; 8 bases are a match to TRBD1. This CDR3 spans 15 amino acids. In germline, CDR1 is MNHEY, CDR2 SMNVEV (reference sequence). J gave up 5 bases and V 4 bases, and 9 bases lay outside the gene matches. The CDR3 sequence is CASSSSGGEKTEAFF. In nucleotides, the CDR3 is TGTGCCAGCAGTTCCTCAGGGGGCGAAAAGACTGAAGCTTTCTTT.

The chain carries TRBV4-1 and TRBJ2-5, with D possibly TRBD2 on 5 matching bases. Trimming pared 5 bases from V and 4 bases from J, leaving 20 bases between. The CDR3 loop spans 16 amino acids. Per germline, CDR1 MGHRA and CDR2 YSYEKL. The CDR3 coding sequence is TGCGCCAGCAGCAAGCCCGATGCGGGCCCTGGAGAGACCCAGTACTTC. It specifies CASSKPDAGPGETQYF.

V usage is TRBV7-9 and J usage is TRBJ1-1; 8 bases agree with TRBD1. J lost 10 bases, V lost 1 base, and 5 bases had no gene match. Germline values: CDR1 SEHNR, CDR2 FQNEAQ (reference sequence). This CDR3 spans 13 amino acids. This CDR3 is CASSLGDRKSAFF. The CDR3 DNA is TGTGCCAGCAGCTTAGGGGACAGGAAGTCAGCTTTCTTT. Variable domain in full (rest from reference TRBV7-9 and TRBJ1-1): DTGVSQNPRHKITKRGQNVTFRCDPISEHNRLYWYRQTLGQGPEFLTYFQNEAQLEKSRLLSDRFSAERPKGSFSTLEIQRTEQGDSAMYLCASSLGDRKSAFFGQGTRLTVV.

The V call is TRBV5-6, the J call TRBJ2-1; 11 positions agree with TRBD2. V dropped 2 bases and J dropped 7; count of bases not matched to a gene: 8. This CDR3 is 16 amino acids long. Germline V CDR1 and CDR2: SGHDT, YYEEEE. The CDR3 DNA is TGTGCCAGCAGCTTCGCTAGCGGGAGGCCGGGGAATGAGCAGTTCTTC. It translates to CASSFASGRPGNEQFF.

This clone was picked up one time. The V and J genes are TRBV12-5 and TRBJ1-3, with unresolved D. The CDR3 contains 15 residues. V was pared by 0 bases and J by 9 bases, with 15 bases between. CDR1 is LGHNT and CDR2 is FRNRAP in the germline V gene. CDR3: CASGLVPEGGPTIYF. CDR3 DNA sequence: TGTGCTAGTGGTTTGGTACCTGAAGGAGGGCCCACCATATATTTT.

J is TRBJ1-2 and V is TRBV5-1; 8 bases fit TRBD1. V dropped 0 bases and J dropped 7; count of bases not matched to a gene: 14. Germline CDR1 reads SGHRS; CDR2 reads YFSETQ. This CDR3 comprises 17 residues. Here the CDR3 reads CASSLVPTGDGMGGYTF. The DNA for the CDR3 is TGCGCCAGCAGCTTGGTCCCGACAGGGGATGGTATGGGTGGCTACACCTTC.

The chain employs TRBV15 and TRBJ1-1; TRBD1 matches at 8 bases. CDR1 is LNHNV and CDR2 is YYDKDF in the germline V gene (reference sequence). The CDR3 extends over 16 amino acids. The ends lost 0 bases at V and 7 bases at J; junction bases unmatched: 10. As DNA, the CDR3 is TGTGCCACCAGCAGAGAATATCCCGGGACAGGATTTGAAGCTTTCTTT. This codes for CATSREYPGTGFEAFF.

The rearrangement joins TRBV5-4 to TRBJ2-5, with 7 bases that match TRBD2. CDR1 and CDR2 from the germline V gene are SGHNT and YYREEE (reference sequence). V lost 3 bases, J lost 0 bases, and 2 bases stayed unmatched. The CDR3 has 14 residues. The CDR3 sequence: CASSWEGNQETQYF. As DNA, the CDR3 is TGTGCCAGCAGCTGGGAGGGCAACCAAGAGACCCAGTACTTC.